The clone carrying this T cell receptor (beta chain) occurred many times. Its specificity is unknown. The V gene end was trimmed by 2 bases and the J gene end by 4 bases; junction bases not matched to a gene: 4. The CDR3 has 14 residues. Germline CDR1 and CDR2: MGHDK and SYGVNS. RNA transcripts were the template for amplifying TCR beta CDR3 regions. HTBI primers were the set used in a first-round RT-PCR of the TCR CDR3. TCRdb redid the calling of the multiplex PCR reads with MiXCR, one entry per CDR3 protein. The data hold about 520,000 distinct CDR3 sequences, with roughly 20% observed a single time. The data derive from a study of T cells in Graves' hyperthyroidism and ophthalmopathy. Findings of the study overall: With a median lead of around 5.9 months before onset, the model predicted ophthalmopathy. Separation of ophthalmopathy from stable hyperthyroidism was achieved by a 13 V-J model.

An absence of ophthalmopathy progression within 18 months meant stable Graves' hyperthyroidism. Newly diagnosed hyperthyroidism patients aged 18 to 65 years had disease lasting under 2 months. Material: blood. The chain has TRBV25-1 and TRBJ1-2; TRBD1 agrees at 7 bases. The TCR originated in a man between 18 and 29 years old with Graves' hyperthyroidism. CDR3 sequence (DNA): TGTGCCAGCAGTGAACAGGGGGAGCTCTATGGCTACACCTTC. It encodes CASSEQGELYGYTF.